Following are 25 T cell receptor beta chains from one sample sequenced in a study of control samples from healthy donors and cancer patients. Assay: immunoSEQ multiplex PCR; the TCRdb copy retains only in-frame clones and omits some. Found here are 350,000 to 450,000 clones, 75% to 95% of them singletons; the top ten hold more than 6%. Sample: PBMCs. Source of these receptors: a man in his forties with head and neck cancer.

This clone was picked up one time. The CDR3 sequence: CATSGGSYNEQFF. The CDR3 nucleotides read TGTGCCACATCAGGGGGCTCCTACAATGAGCAGTTCTTC. The chain links TRBV30 to TRBJ2-1; 7 nucleotides match TRBD1. This CDR3 comprises 13 residues. Trimming at V came to 8 bases and at J to 0 bases, leaving 4 bases not matched to a gene. Germline loops: CDR1 GTSNPN, CDR2 SVGIG (reference sequence).

As concerns this clone: A junction end diverges from the germline sequence, so it may reflect a read error. This chain uses TRBV13 with TRBJ2-7; 12 bases agree with TRBD2. This CDR3 has 14 residues. Germline V gives CDR1 PRHDT, CDR2 FYEKMQ (reference sequence). Written as DNA, the CDR3 is TGTGTCAGCACACGACTAGCGGGGGTCTACGAGCAGTACTTC. As protein: CVSTRLAGVYEQYF.

This clone was found a few times. Additional DNA sequences in this sample encode the identical CDR3. The V and J genes are TRBV2 and TRBJ2-7, with 11 bases lining up with TRBD2. CDR3 length: 15 amino acids. Germline values: CDR1 SNHLY, CDR2 FYNNEI. The trim removed 6 bases at V and 5 bases at J, leaving 9 bases unmatched. DNA of the CDR3: TGTGCCAGCAGAACCGGGACTAGCGGACTCCACGAGCAGTACTTC. It translates to CASRTGTSGLHEQYF. Using reference TRBV2 and TRBJ2-7 for the parts outside the CDR3, the full variable domain is EPEVTQTPSHQVTQMGQEVILRCVPISNHLYFYWYRQILGQKVEFLVSFYNNEISEKSEIFDDQFSVERPDGSNFTLKIRSTKLEDSAMYFCASRTGTSGLHEQYFGPGTRLTVT.

The CDR3 here is CASSLDQGPNEQFF. DNA of the CDR3: TGTGCCAGCAGCTTAGATCAGGGGCCCAATGAGCAGTTCTTC. This chain uses TRBV11-3 with TRBJ2-1; the D gene is possibly TRBD1 (6 bases). V was pared by 0 bases and J by 6 bases, with 9 bases between. Germline V lookup: CDR1 SGHNT, CDR2 YENEEA. The CDR3 runs to 14 residues.

V usage is TRBV5-1 and J usage is TRBJ1-2; no definite D call. The length of the CDR3 is 13 residues. The germline V gene encodes CDR1 SGHRS and CDR2 YFSETQ. The V end lost 4 bases, the J end lost 2 bases, and 9 bases lay between the germline ends. In DNA form, the CDR3 reads TGCGCCAGCAGCCATAACGGGAACTATGGCTACACCTTC. It is translated as CASSHNGNYGYTF.

V gene TRBV29-1 combines with J gene TRBJ2-1, with a weak D call TRBD2 (6 bases). The CDR3 spans 12 residues. V was trimmed by 7 bases and J by 0 bases, leaving 7 bases between them. Germline V CDR1 and CDR2: SQVTM, ANQGSEA. CDR3 loop: CSGTNSYNEQFF. As DNA, the CDR3 is TGCAGCGGGACTAACTCCTACAATGAGCAGTTCTTC.

This chain uses TRBV28 with TRBJ1-1; D gene unclear. Germline V CDR1 and CDR2: MDHEN, SYDVKM. There are 15 residues in the CDR3. The V gene lost 5 bases and the J gene lost 1 base, with 14 bases spanning the gap. DNA for the CDR3: TGTGCCAGCAGTGAGGCGGGATTGGGGAACACTGAAGCTTTCTTT. It specifies CASSEAGLGNTEAFF.

The CDR3 reads CASSSNAAGEQYF. The CDR3, as DNA: TGTGCCAGCAGCTCCAACGCGGCCGGGGAGCAGTACTTC. The rearrangement joins TRBV7-9 to TRBJ2-7; no clear D. The CDR3 is made up of 13 amino acids. Germline V gene lookup returns CDR1 SEHNR and CDR2 FQNEAQ (reference sequence). V was pared by 4 bases and J by 7 bases, with 14 bases between.

This clone was seen just once. This chain links TRBV29-1 with TRBJ2-1; D is perhaps TRBD1 or TRBD2 (5 bases each). The CDR3 sequence is 13 residues long. The germline CDR1 and CDR2 sequences are SQVTM and ANQGSEA. Trimming took off 2 bases at V and 7 bases at J, with 12 bases between the two ends. The CDR3 sequence: CSVEMDGTNEQFF. The CDR3 nucleotides read TGCAGCGTTGAAATGGACGGGACGAATGAGCAGTTCTTC.

With respect to this clone: Given a much more abundant clone one base away, this may be a read error. The genes are TRBV27 and TRBJ2-2; tentatively, D is TRBD1 (6 bases). The germline CDR1 and CDR2 sequences are MNHEY and SMNVEV (reference sequence). V was pared by 4 bases and J by 3 bases, with 6 bases between. The CDR3 spans 13 residues. DNA of the CDR3: TGTGCCAGCAGTTGGACAGACACCGGGGAGCTGTTTTTT. This translates into CASSWTDTGELFF.

The CDR3 loop reads CASSMRGQGREQYF. The CDR3 coding sequence is TGTGCCAGTAGTATGAGGGGACAGGGCAGGGAGCAGTACTTC. The rearrangement links TRBV19 to TRBJ2-7; TRBD1 aligns across 9 bases. V was pared by 3 bases and J by 7 bases, with 7 bases of the junction left unmatched. This CDR3 is built from 14 residues. CDR1 and CDR2 (germline): LNHDA, SQIVND (reference sequence). Based on the CDR3 plus reference TRBV19 and TRBJ2-7, the full variable domain is DGGITQSPKYLFRKEGQNVTLSCEQNLNHDAMYWYRQDPGQGLRLIYYSQIVNDFQKGDIAEGYSVSREKKESFPLTVTSAQKNPTAFYLCASSMRGQGREQYFGPGTRLTVT.

This rearrangement joins TRBV4-2 to TRBJ1-4, with D unclear. The CDR3 runs 18 residues. The ends were cut back, 6 bases at V and 0 bases at J, with 20 bases in the middle. Germline CDR1 is LGHNA and CDR2 is YNFKEQ. The CDR3 nucleotides are TGTGCCAGCAGTCAGAGTAGCAGGAGCCGTTCAACTAATGAAAAACTGTTTTTT. This codes for CASSQSSRSRSTNEKLFF.

This chain connects TRBV12-3 or TRBV12-4 to TRBJ2-3, with D unresolved. Trimming pared 3 bases from V and 5 bases from J, leaving 9 bases between. The CDR3 contains 13 residues. CDR3 sequence: CASSFGSGDTQYF. Here the CDR3 DNA reads TGTGCCAGCAGTTTTGGGTCGGGAGATACGCAGTATTTT.

The rearrangement joins TRBV30 to TRBJ2-7; D is perhaps TRBD2 (6 bases). The V end lost 3 bases, the J end lost 2 bases, and 8 bases lay between the germline ends. Germline V gene sequence: CDR1 GTSNPN, CDR2 SVGIG (reference sequence). This CDR3 comprises 12 residues. The CDR3 here is CAWSGSAYEQYF. The CDR3 DNA follows: TGTGCCTGGAGCGGGAGTGCCTACGAGCAGTACTTC.

The chain is built from TRBV7-9 and TRBJ1-6; a possible D gene is TRBD1 (5 bases). The germline V and J ends were trimmed by 2 bases and 8 bases, with 13 bases remaining between them. The CDR3 spans 15 residues. Germline CDR1 reads SEHNR; CDR2 reads FQNEAQ (reference sequence). CDR3 sequence (DNA): TGTGCCAGCAGCTTACCGGGCAGGGTGGATTCACCCCTCCACTTT. Its protein product is CASSLPGRVDSPLHF.

The chain uses TRBV10-3 and TRBJ1-1, with TRBD1 matching over 9 bases. There are 15 residues in the CDR3. The germline V gene has CDR1 ENHRY and CDR2 SYGVKD. Germline trimming cut 2 bases from V and 5 bases from J; bases unmatched to any gene: 6. The chain's CDR3 is CAISEQGTGSTEAFF. As DNA, the CDR3 is TGTGCCATCAGTGAGCAGGGGACAGGGTCGACTGAAGCTTTCTTT.

The chain carries TRBV20-1 and TRBJ1-4, with TRBD1 matching 11 bases. The CDR3 is made up of 15 amino acids. CDR1 DFQATT and CDR2 SNEGSKA come from the germline V gene (reference sequence). The junction had 6 bases not matched to a gene; V was cut back by 5 bases and J by 4 bases. The DNA of the CDR3 is TGCAGTGCTCGTGGACAGGGGGCGCTTAATGAAAAACTGTTTTTT. It codes for CSARGQGALNEKLFF.

The chain joins TRBV12-3 or TRBV12-4 to TRBJ2-1; D unresolved. The CDR3 has 12 residues. Trimming cost V 6 bases and J 4 bases, with 7 bases left between them. CDR3 DNA: TGTGCCAGCAGCCCCGAATACAATGAGCAGTTCTTC. Amino acids: CASSPEYNEQFF.

The V and J genes are TRBV4-1 and TRBJ1-4; D not resolved. V shed 3 bases and J shed 5 bases, with 4 bases lying between them. The CDR3 sequence is 12 residues long. Germline lookup yields CDR1 MGHRA and CDR2 YSYEKL. For the CDR3, the DNA is TGCGCCAGCAGCCACCAAAATGAAAAACTGTTTTTT. Translation gives CASSHQNEKLFF.

The chain couples TRBV6-2 or TRBV6-3 to TRBJ1-2, with unresolved D. Germline V CDR1 and CDR2: MNHEY, SVGEGT. The CDR3 has 13 amino acids. Deletions cut 3 bases from V and 5 bases from J, with 10 bases between. CDR3 sequence (DNA): TGTGCCAGCAGTTATGCAGACTCGTATGGCTACACCTTC. This translates into CASSYADSYGYTF.

J is TRBJ1-1 and V is TRBV19, with D perhaps matching TRBD1 (6 bases). This CDR3 is 17 amino acids long. The germline V gene has CDR1 LNHDA and CDR2 SQIVND (reference sequence). With 0 bases removed from V and 0 bases from J, the gap between germline ends came to 14 bases. The CDR3 bases are TGTGCCAGTAGTATAGACTTAACAGGGCCCATGAACACTGAAGCTTTCTTT. Translation gives CASSIDLTGPMNTEAFF.

This chain joins TRBV6-6 and TRBJ2-2, with TRBD1 as a possible D gene (6 bases). V lost 5 bases to trimming and J lost 7 bases, with 14 bases between them. CDR1 is MNHNY, CDR2 SVGAGI, per germline (reference sequence). This CDR3 is 14 amino acids long. The DNA for the CDR3 is TGTGCCAGCAGTCTCAGGGCAGGGGACGGGGAGCTGTTTTTT. Its translation is CASSLRAGDGELFF.

This chain links TRBV28 with TRBJ1-3; D is unclear. Deletions cut 1 base from V and 0 bases from J, with 10 bases between. CDR1 and CDR2 (germline): MDHEN, SYDVKM. CDR3 length equals 16 residues. CDR3 loop: CASSLSRNPSGNTIYF. CDR3 nucleotide sequence: TGTGCCAGCAGTTTATCGAGAAACCCCTCTGGAAACACCATATATTTT.

The CDR3 loop reads CASSYPGVGEKLFF. CDR3 nucleotides: TGTGCCAGCAGCTACCCAGGGGTCGGTGAAAAACTGTTTTTT. The chain joins TRBV7-9 to TRBJ1-4; a possible D gene is TRBD1 (6 bases). The CDR3 has 14 amino acids. Germline CDR1 is SEHNR and CDR2 is FQNEAQ (reference sequence). Trimming cost V 4 bases and J 7 bases, with 13 bases left between them.

The gene calls are TRBV18 and TRBJ2-3; 11 bases agree with TRBD2. The CDR3 totals 17 residues. V lost 4 bases and J lost 1; bases outside the gene matches: 7. CDR1 KGHSH and CDR2 LQKENI come from the germline V gene. The CDR3 coding sequence is TGTGCCAGCTCACTGCTAGCGGGAGGAATGGGCACAGATACGCAGTATTTT. Residues: CASSLLAGGMGTDTQYF.